This T cell receptor beta chain was documented in a study of blood T cell repertoires in COVID-19. The assay was immunoSEQ multiplex PCR, and TCRdb's table has in-frame clones only and misses some. Among more than 85,000 clones, 75% to 85% were seen once, and the ten largest hold 24%. Trimming took 4 bases from V and 3 from J, leaving 9 bases between them. CDR1 is MGHRA, CDR2 YSYEKL, per germline. CDR3 length: 13 residues. The sample was peripheral blood. The V gene is TRBV4-1, the J gene TRBJ1-2, with a tentative D call TRBD1 (5 bases). The clonotype was recovered from a man between 65 and 80 years old with acute or convalescent COVID-19. CDR3 in DNA: TGCGCCAGCAGCCCAGGCAGGGACTATGGCTACACCTTC. As protein: CASSPGRDYGYTF.